Below, 8 T cell receptor beta chains from the same sample are listed, as sequenced in a study of T cell repertoires in cytomegalovirus infection (dated by TCRdb to the late 2010s). Sequencing was carried out with an Illumina HiSeq 1500. In TCRdb, the public reads were trimmed at Q25 with fastp and aligned with MiXCR, with productive beta chains retained. When rows share a CDR3 protein, they turn into one entry using the most common DNA and genes. In this sample the table shows nearly 700,000 distinct CDR3 sequences, around a third of which occur a single time. The top ten constitute 15% to 20% of the sample. No cognate antigen is known for these TCRs. The sample's treatment or condition label, decoded: in vitro stimulation with specific CMV peptide epitopes to enrich CMV-specific T cells. The sample in question was cultured PBMCs, obtained from culture after CMV antigen stimulation. All receptors come from a human donor in good health (CMV status not recorded). Some clones in this sample may be carry-over from other donors' samples.

There are a few counts of this clonotype. One end of the junction is discordant with germline, which a read error may explain. This chain uses TRBV7-2 with TRBJ2-6, with a possible D match to TRBD1 (6 bases). This CDR3 contains 13 residues. Germline lookup yields CDR1 SGHTA and CDR2 FQGNSA. In DNA form, the CDR3 reads TGTGCCAGCAGCCCAACCGGGACACCGAGTTCAGCTTTC. Protein product: CASSPTGTPSSAF.

This clonotype was seen ten or more times. V is TRBV7-2 and J is TRBJ1-1; D uncertain. Trimming left V 3 bases short and J 7 bases short, with 9 bases between. The germline V gene has CDR1 SGHTA and CDR2 FQGNSA. The CDR3 covers 12 residues. The CDR3 DNA is TGTGCCAGCAGCTTCCGGGGATTTGAAGCTTTCTTT. Protein product: CASSFRGFEAFF. Supplemented by reference TRBV7-2 and TRBJ1-1, the full variable domain reads GAGVSQSPSNKVTEKGKDVELRCDPISGHTALYWYRQSLGQGLEFLIYFQGNSAPDKSGLPSDRFSAERTGGSVSTLTIQRTQQEDSAVYLCASSFRGFEAFFGQGTRLTVV.

This chain joins TRBV10-3 and TRBJ1-5, with unresolved D. The CDR3 is 14 amino acids. V was shortened by 3 bases and J by 5 bases, with 11 bases between the two germline ends. Germline V gives CDR1 ENHRY, CDR2 SYGVKD. The CDR3 reads CAISEWEGDQPQHF. The CDR3 region has the DNA TGTGCCATCAGTGAATGGGAGGGTGATCAGCCCCAGCATTTT.

The gene calls are TRBV12-3 or TRBV12-4 and TRBJ1-5; no reliable D call. V shed 5 bases and J shed 0 bases, with 8 bases lying between them. The CDR3 covers 14 residues. The CDR3 DNA follows: TGTGCCAGCAGTACCCGCTCTAGCAATCAGCCCCAGCATTTT. Protein sequence: CASSTRSSNQPQHF.

The table lists this clonotype with a few counts. This chain uses TRBV19 with TRBJ2-7, with D hard to call. Trimming removed 3 bases from V and 0 bases from J, with 6 bases in between. There are 13 residues in the CDR3. Germline assignment: CDR1 LNHDA and CDR2 SQIVND (reference sequence). The CDR3 loop reads CASSMSNSYEQYF. The CDR3 DNA reads TGTGCCAGTAGTATGTCTAACTCCTACGAGCAGTACTTC.

The V and J genes are TRBV15 and TRBJ1-2, with D perhaps TRBD1 (6 bases). The CDR3 contains 14 residues. From germline, CDR1 is LNHNV and CDR2 YYDKDF (reference sequence). V was clipped by 2 bases and J by 5 bases, with 12 bases between them. CDR3 sequence reads: CATSRRDTRYGYTF. CDR3 coding DNA: TGTGCCACCAGCAGAAGGGACACCCGTTATGGCTACACCTTC.

This clonotype was counted only a few times. The chain links TRBV6-2 or TRBV6-3 to TRBJ2-1; 10 positions match TRBD2. The CDR3 has 11 residues. J gave up 14 bases and V 6 bases, and 4 bases lay outside the gene matches. Germline lookup yields CDR1 MNHEY and CDR2 SVGEGT. The CDR3 DNA is TGTGCCAGCAGGATTAGCGGGAGGAAGTTCTTC. Amino acid sequence: CASRISGRKFF.

The chain employs TRBV20-1 and TRBJ1-4; D is possibly TRBD1 (6 bases). The CDR3 consists of 13 residues. Between the trimmed V and J ends, which lost 5 bases and 10 bases, there was a span of 17 bases. CDR1 DFQATT and CDR2 SNEGSKA come from the germline V gene (reference sequence). This CDR3 is CSALGAVSRKLFF. CDR3 bases: TGCAGTGCTCTGGGGGCCGTTTCCCGAAAACTGTTTTTT.